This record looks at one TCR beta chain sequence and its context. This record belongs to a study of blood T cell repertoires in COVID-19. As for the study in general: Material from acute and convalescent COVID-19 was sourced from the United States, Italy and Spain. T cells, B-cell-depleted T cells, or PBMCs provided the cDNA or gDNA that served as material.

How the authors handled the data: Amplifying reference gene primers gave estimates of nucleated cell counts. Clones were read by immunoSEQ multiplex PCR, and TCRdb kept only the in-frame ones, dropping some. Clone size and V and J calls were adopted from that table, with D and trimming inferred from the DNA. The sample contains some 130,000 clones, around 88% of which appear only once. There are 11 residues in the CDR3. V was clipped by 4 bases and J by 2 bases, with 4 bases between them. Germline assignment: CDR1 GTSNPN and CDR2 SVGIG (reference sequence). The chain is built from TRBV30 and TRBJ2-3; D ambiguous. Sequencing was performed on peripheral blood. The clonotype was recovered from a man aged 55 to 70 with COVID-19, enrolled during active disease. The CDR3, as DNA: TGTGCCTGGACTAACACAGATACGCAGTATTTT. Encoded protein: CAWTNTDTQYF.